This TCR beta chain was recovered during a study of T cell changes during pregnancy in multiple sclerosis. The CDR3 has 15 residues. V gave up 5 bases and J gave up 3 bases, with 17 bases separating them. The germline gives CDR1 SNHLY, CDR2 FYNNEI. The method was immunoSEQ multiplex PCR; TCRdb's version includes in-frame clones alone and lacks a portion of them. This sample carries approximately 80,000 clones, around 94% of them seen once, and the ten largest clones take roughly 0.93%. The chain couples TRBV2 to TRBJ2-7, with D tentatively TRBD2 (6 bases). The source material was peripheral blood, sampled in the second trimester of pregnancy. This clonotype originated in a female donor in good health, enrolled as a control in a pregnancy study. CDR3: CASSPEVGGNYEQYF. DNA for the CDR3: TGTGCCAGCAGTCCGGAGGTAGGCGGGAACTACGAGCAGTACTTC.